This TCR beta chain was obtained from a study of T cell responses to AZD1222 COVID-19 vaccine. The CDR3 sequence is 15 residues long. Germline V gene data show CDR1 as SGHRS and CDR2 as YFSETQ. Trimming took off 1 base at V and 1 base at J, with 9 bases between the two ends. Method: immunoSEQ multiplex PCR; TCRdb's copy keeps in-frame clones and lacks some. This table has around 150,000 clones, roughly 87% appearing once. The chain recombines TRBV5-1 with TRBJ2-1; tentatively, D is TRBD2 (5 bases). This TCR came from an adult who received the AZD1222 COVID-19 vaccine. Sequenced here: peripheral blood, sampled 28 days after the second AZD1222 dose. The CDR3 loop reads CASSLRGESYNEQFF. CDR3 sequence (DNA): TGCGCCAGCAGCTTGCGGGGTGAGTCCTACAATGAGCAGTTCTTC.